What follows are 17 T cell receptor beta chains derived from one specimen sequenced in a study of blood T cells in healthy people across ages. With a J-beta primer mix and a sample-barcoded 5' primer, a second PCR ran about 7 to 12 cycles. TCRdb reanalysed the 5' RACE reads using MiXCR and keeps one entry per CDR3 protein. The sample includes 500,000 to 700,000 distinct CDR3 sequences, about 30% seen only once; the top ten take around 16%. Material: blood. The receptor source for this set is a woman over 75 in good health.

In regard to this clonotype: A much bigger clone sits one base away, suggesting this may be a read error. J is TRBJ1-6 and V is TRBV4-3; 8 nucleotides align to TRBD1. This CDR3 has 15 residues. Per germline, CDR1 LGHNA and CDR2 YSLEER. The CDR3 loop reads CASSRDRQRSSPPHF. The DNA of the CDR3 is TGCGCCAGCAGCCGGGACAGGCAAAGGAGTTCACCCCCCCACTTT.

The V and J genes are TRBV27 and TRBJ2-2; 13 bases are a match to TRBD2. Losses at the gene ends were 3 bases for V and 3 bases for J; bases not matched to a gene: 1. Germline V gives CDR1 MNHEY, CDR2 SMNVEV (reference sequence). CDR3 size: 16 residues. The CDR3 spells CASSFTSGRDTGELFF. In DNA form, the CDR3 reads TGTGCCAGCAGTTTCACTAGCGGGAGGGACACCGGGGAGCTGTTTTTT.

In this sample, this clonotype turned up many times. The gene calls are TRBV5-1 and TRBJ2-5, with 9 bases identical to TRBD1. Trimming removed 2 bases from V and 4 bases from J; junction bases left unmatched: 12. Per germline, CDR1 SGHRS and CDR2 YFSETQ. This CDR3 spans 17 amino acids. CDR3 bases: TGCGCCAGCAGCTTTGGGACAGGGAAGGGGTCGCGAGAGACCCAGTACTTC. Protein: CASSFGTGKGSRETQYF. Based on the CDR3 plus reference TRBV5-1 and TRBJ2-5, the full variable domain is KAGVTQTPRYLIKTRGQQVTLSCSPISGHRSVSWYQQTPGQGLQFLFEYFSETQRNKGNFPGRFSGRQFSNSRSEMNVSTLELGDSALYLCASSFGTGKGSRETQYFGPGTRLLVL.

The table lists this clonotype with many counts. The chain employs TRBV10-3 and TRBJ1-2; TRBD1 might be the D (5 bases). V lost 0 bases and J 7 bases, leaving 15 bases between the germline ends. Germline V gene sequence: CDR1 ENHRY, CDR2 SYGVKD. The CDR3 totals 15 residues. The chain's CDR3 is CAISESNLRGGGYTF. The CDR3 DNA follows: TGTGCCATCAGTGAGTCGAATCTTAGGGGTGGTGGCTACACCTTC.

This clonotype has ten or more counts. The V call is TRBV4-3, the J call TRBJ1-2, with D hard to call. The V end lost 1 base, the J end lost 1 base, and 7 bases lay between the germline ends. CDR1 and CDR2 from the germline V gene are LGHNA and YSLEER. The CDR3 spans 14 residues. CDR3 region: CASSQGVNNYGYTF. The CDR3 DNA is TGCGCCAGCAGCCAAGGTGTGAATAACTATGGCTACACCTTC.

This clonotype showed up many times. One end of the junction fails to match germline, which may point to a read error. This sequence joins TRBV7-2 and TRBJ2-4; 12 bases fit TRBD2. The CDR3 contains 19 residues. Germline values: CDR1 SGHTA, CDR2 FQGNSA. The DNA of the CDR3 is TGTGCCAGCAGTTTAGAGTGGGCTAGCGGGGGGGGAGTCAAAAACATTCAGTACTTC. This encodes CASSLEWASGGGVKNIQYF.

This clonotype was detected a few times. This sequence joins TRBV6-6 and TRBJ1-2, with 9 bases that match TRBD1. Losses at the gene ends were 5 bases for V and 3 bases for J; bases not matched to a gene: 4. Germline V gives CDR1 MNHNY, CDR2 SVGAGI (reference sequence). This CDR3 is built from 14 residues. CDR3: CASSRTGADYGYTF. CDR3 nucleotide sequence: TGTGCCAGCAGTCGGACAGGGGCCGACTATGGCTACACCTTC.

In regard to this clonotype: A much larger clone sits a single nucleotide away, making a read error possible. This rearrangement joins TRBV6-1 to TRBJ1-5; D unresolved. Trimming cost V 7 bases and J 7 bases, with 23 bases left between them. The V gene's germline CDR1 is MNHNS and CDR2 SASEGT. The CDR3 runs 16 residues. The CDR3 DNA is TGTGCCAGCAATGGGTCGGCCCTCGGTTTCGGCCAGCCCCAGCATTTT. This gives the protein CASNGSALGFGQPQHF.

This clonotype occurred many times. The J gene is TRBJ1-2, the V gene TRBV14; 8 bases map to TRBD1. The CDR3 contains 14 residues. V gave up 6 bases and J gave up 5 bases; unmatched junction bases: 8. CDR1 SGHDN and CDR2 FVKESK come from the germline V gene. The CDR3 region has the DNA TGTGCCAGCAGACCAGCCGGGACAGGATATGGCTACACCTTC. Encoded protein: CASRPAGTGYGYTF.

This clonotype was seen a few times. This sequence joins TRBV3-1 and TRBJ1-2; D gene uncertain. Germline V lookup: CDR1 LGHDT, CDR2 YNNKEL (reference sequence). The V gene lost 0 bases and the J gene lost 4 bases, with 3 bases spanning the gap. This CDR3 has 12 residues. Written as DNA, the CDR3 is TGTGCCAGCAGCCAAGAATTCTATGGCTACACCTTC. Its protein product is CASSQEFYGYTF.

This clonotype was observed once. The rearrangement links TRBV7-2 to TRBJ2-5; either TRBD1 or TRBD2 may fit D (6 bases each). The germline V and J ends were trimmed by 7 bases and 2 bases, with 14 bases remaining between them. The germline V gene encodes CDR1 SGHTA and CDR2 FQGNSA. The CDR3 spans 14 residues. The CDR3 here is CASTRGGTQETQYF. The CDR3 nucleotides are TGTGCCAGCACCAGGGGCGGGACTCAAGAGACCCAGTACTTC.

V and J are TRBV5-1 and TRBJ2-7; 12 bases are shared with TRBD2. CDR1 is SGHRS, CDR2 YFSETQ, per germline. After removal of 5 bases from V and 5 bases from J, the junction contained 11 bases not matched to a gene. This CDR3 is 16 amino acids long. The CDR3 sequence: CASSPRTSGNYNEQYF. CDR3 coding DNA: TGCGCCAGCAGTCCCAGGACTAGCGGGAACTACAACGAGCAGTACTTC. Full variable domain (missing parts from reference TRBV5-1 and TRBJ2-7): KAGVTQTPRYLIKTRGQQVTLSCSPISGHRSVSWYQQTPGQGLQFLFEYFSETQRNKGNFPGRFSGRQFSNSRSEMNVSTLELGDSALYLCASSPRTSGNYNEQYFGPGTRLTVT.

This clonotype has ten or more counts. The gene calls are TRBV9 and TRBJ2-7; possible D gene TRBD1, 6 bases. CDR3 length: 17 residues. Germline CDR1 is SGDLS and CDR2 is YYNGEE. Deletions cut 4 bases from V and 3 bases from J, with 23 bases between. The CDR3 bases are TGTGCCAGCAGCCCCCCTTCCGGGCAGGGGCTTGTCTACGAGCAGTACTTC. Protein: CASSPPSGQGLVYEQYF.

This clonotype was found a few times. The V and J genes are TRBV5-1 and TRBJ2-2; D tentatively reads TRBD1 or TRBD2 (5 bases each). Germline assignment: CDR1 SGHRS and CDR2 YFSETQ. This CDR3 has 15 amino acids. Trimming took 2 bases from V and 2 from J, leaving 10 bases between them. This chain's CDR3 is CASSFGAKNTGELFF. CDR3 nucleotides: TGCGCCAGCAGCTTCGGGGCCAAAAACACCGGGGAGCTGTTTTTT.

This clonotype was seen ten or more times. The CDR3 DNA reads TGTGCCAGCAGCTTAGTTAGGGACGACGGGACCCAGTACTTC. Translated: CASSLVRDDGTQYF. V is TRBV11-1 and J is TRBJ2-5, with D perhaps assigned TRBD1 or TRBD2 (5 bases each). V was shortened by 1 base and J by 7 bases, with 13 bases between the two germline ends. Germline V gives CDR1 SGHAT, CDR2 FQDESV (reference sequence). CDR3 length: 14 residues.

As for this clonotype: This may stem from a read error, because a much larger clone lies one nucleotide away. The rearrangement joins TRBV6-1 to TRBJ1-2; D gene unclear. V lost 1 base to trimming and J lost 6 bases, with 9 bases between them. This CDR3 has 13 residues. The V gene's germline CDR1 is MNHNS and CDR2 SASEGT. The DNA of the CDR3 is TGTGCCAGCAGTGAAGAGCGGACCCATGGCTACACCTTC. Amino acid sequence: CASSEERTHGYTF.

This clonotype was found many times. This chain connects TRBV20-1 to TRBJ1-2; TRBD1 might be the D (6 bases). The V gene lost 5 bases and the J gene lost 1 base, with 14 bases spanning the gap. Germline CDR1 and CDR2: DFQATT and SNEGSKA (reference sequence). The CDR3 runs 14 residues. CDR3 region: CSASGGGLNYGYTF. The DNA of the CDR3 is TGCAGTGCTTCGGGCGGGGGCCTTAACTATGGCTACACCTTC.